This paragraph covers one T cell receptor beta chain sequence. The antigen remains unidentified. Incorporated into the TCR beta cDNA libraries were unique molecular identifiers, which served to reduce PCR and sequencing biases. T cells numbering roughly 1 to 10 million gave rise to roughly 0.5 million cDNA molecules. TCRdb processed the PCR reads anew with MiXCR; each CDR3 protein has one entry. The repertoire holds fewer than 900,000 distinct CDR3 sequences, with just over 45% as singletons. The sample originates from a study of post-analysis software for immune sequencing data. In the study overall: There were relapsing-remitting, secondary progressive and progressive-relapsing multiple sclerosis among the disease courses included.

V was clipped by 5 bases and J by 3 bases; unmatched bases: 9. The CDR3 loop spans 14 amino acids. The germline CDR1 and CDR2 sequences are SQVTM and ANQGSEA. Study-wide findings and caveats: Relative to controls, patients had about five TRBV segments at higher frequency, with TRBV5-6, TRBV5-1 and TRBV20-1 among these. Batch-mates among the samples co-clustered strongly by F measure. When compared against controls, multiple sclerosis patients showed significantly lower normalized Chao1 diversity.

The sequenced material came from blood. The TCR comes from a girl between 5 and 17 years old with multiple sclerosis. The J gene is TRBJ2-7, the V gene TRBV29-1; 8 nucleotides align to TRBD1. The CDR3 is CSVTGGQSYYEQYF. The CDR3 region has the DNA TGCAGCGTTACAGGGGGACAATCCTACTACGAGCAGTACTTC.